This TCR beta chain is drawn from a study of cytomegalovirus exposure and HLA in healthy donors (dated by TCRdb to the late 2010s). With regard to the full study: An earlier analysis of roughly 630 of the donors reported 250 to 350 Gb of sequence data and 120 million or so unique TCR beta sequences from 150 million to 200 million T cells. An early release covering just under 650 HLA-typed donors comprised 250 to 350 gigabases of sequencing data and 65 million to 100 million unique TCR sequences. The genetic ancestry cluster associated with self-reported Caucasian donors included over 65% of the 398 genotyped donors. The aim of the study was to test whether cataloging public T cell receptors could identify signatures of past pathogen exposure. The T cell repertoires of about 700 subjects were profiled by immunosequencing and related to cytomegalovirus serostatus. A separate validation cohort of some 130 different subjects was used in addition to the approximately 610-subject first cohort. To predict cytomegalovirus infection status, the study brought together high-throughput TCR immunosequencing, statistical association of individual TCRs with disease status, and machine learning. A later analysis re-analyzed previously published TCR beta repertoires from 666 donors and added high-resolution HLA genotyping to study TCR occurrence patterns. Rather than drawing on any new phenotypic data, the later analysis identified candidate immune exposures from TCR beta sequences and the way those sequences occurred across donors. An earlier analysis of approximately 640 of the donors applied high-throughput TCR beta sequencing to assess whether each TCR beta V gene segment acted as functional or pseudogenic. Alongside the repertoire data, information on donor age, sex, ethnicity and CMV serostatus was compiled. A later genetic analysis used genome-wide SNP genotypes for about 60% of the 666 donors, treating that subset as a discovery cohort. All discovery cohort repertoires had been generated on a single sequencing platform. Both class I and class II loci were covered by HLA typing, at four-digit resolution. Typing coverage differed by locus: A, B, C, DRB1 and DQB1 were typed in about 620-640 donors, DQA1 in approximately 520, DPA1 in over 600, and DPB1 in 472. Because of strong linkage in the cohort, five DR-DQ haplotypes were treated as single units for association and clustering. On average, about 200,000 unique TCR beta nucleotide sequences were sequenced per donor among about 400 genotyped donors of the cohort, with roughly 18% of those sequences being non-productive.

The investigation overall reported the following: A later analysis found that HLA-associated TCR beta chains were more clonally expanded and had lower generation probabilities than equally common non-associated chains. Because HLA typing was unavailable for some donors at each locus, only the typed subset was used in association tests. An association between a missense DCLRE1C variant and V-gene and J-gene trimming of TCR beta chains was found in a later genetic analysis and replicated in an independent cohort. The cohort was sequenced for TCR beta chains only, and without alpha or paired-chain data the features that could be detected were limited. The study gave a list of over 150 TCR beta chains associated with cytomegalovirus. A further reported finding was that TCR beta sequences accurately predicted the HLA-A and HLA-B alleles for most subjects in the first cohort. Over 15 rarely observed V segments, including chromosome 9 orphons, were excluded from the earlier analysis of several hundred of the donors because counts were too low. In a later analysis, several top co-occurrence clusters were reported to appear linked to parvovirus B19, influenza, CMV and Epstein-Barr virus. In a later genetic analysis, fewer N-insertions in productive TCRs were reported among donors in an Asian-associated ancestry cluster than the approximately 670-donor mean. The 87-base-pair reads could not distinguish some IMGT-functional V segments, including TRBV6-2 and TRBV6-3, so those segments were excluded. A group of highly shared sequence variants was considered likely to be a technical artifact of the sequencing pipeline. In an earlier analysis of some 540 of the donors, most TCR beta V segments appeared in productive rearrangements about 87% or about 30% of the time, broadly matching IMGT annotations. A few of the identified cytomegalovirus-associated TCR beta chains were confirmed in vitro to be specific for cytomegalovirus antigens. A later analysis associated approximately 17,000 TCR beta sequences with specific HLA alleles at a false discovery rate of 0.05. According to a later analysis, TCR association rates differed among HLA loci, with DRB1 alleles showing the most associated TCRs and HLA-C alleles showing the fewest. In a later analysis, most CMV-associated TCR beta chains were found to appear HLA-restricted, with HLA associations seemingly driven largely by CMV exposure. In both the original and validation cohorts, the classifier was reported to diagnose cytomegalovirus status with high specificity and sensitivity. Sequencing depth was assumed to be roughly uniform across donors in the presence/absence analyses, though that assumption may not hold. According to the authors, the approach could potentially be generalized to other disease states and immunological phenotypes. Linkage disequilibrium might explain the correlated functional status among segregating V segments, but an unknown experimental factor could not be excluded. The only immune exposure information available for the cohort was CMV serostatus. Most TCR sequences were seen in very few donors, while some public TCRs were found in many individuals. Assigning TCR associations to individual alleles was difficult when HLA alleles, especially DR and DQ, strongly co-occurred.

The germline V gene provides CDR1 SGHRS and CDR2 YFSETQ. Including the terminal cysteine and phenylalanine, the CDR3 comprises 14 residues. Here the CDR3 DNA is all that survives: 42 bases in frame from base 1. After removal of 9 bases from V and 5 bases from J, the junction retains 11 bases not matched to a gene. Receptor amplification or capture employed the immunoSEQ multiplex PCR assay. The multiplex PCR relied on a mix of 60 forward primers for TCR Vbeta segments and 13 reverse primers for TCR Jbeta segments. A multiplex PCR assay on genomic DNA amplified the CDR3 region of rearranged TCR beta genes. The amplified TCR beta libraries were sequenced on the Illumina HiSeq System as 87-base-pair reads. In the paper's pipeline: A later analysis counted about 80 million unique TCR beta chains across the 600 to 850 repertoires, and 9.5 million to 11 million of these chains were shared by at least two donors. Raw reads were error-corrected and collapsed into unique sequences with a nearest-neighbor algorithm that merged closely related sequences to remove PCR and sequencing errors. V, D and J gene segments were assigned by aligning CDR3 sequences to IMGT reference sequences. Each retained sequence needed at least a six-nucleotide match to both a V gene segment and a J gene segment. Rearrangements were called productive when the CDR3 lacked stop codons and stayed in frame with V and J; all others were non-productive. Following IMGT convention, CDR3 was defined as the stretch from the second conserved V-encoded cysteine to the conserved J-encoded phenylalanine. The earlier analysis of about 590 of the donors excluded sequences that lacked an unambiguous match to a single V gene segment. An earlier analysis of approximately 590 of the donors classified V segments as functional when productive rearrangements were above 56.7% and as segregating when the standard deviation between donors was above 5%. To diagnose cytomegalovirus status from the catalog of TCR beta chain sequences, a statistical classification framework was built. In a later analysis, V and J genes were assigned by comparing TCR nucleotide sequences against IMGT/GENE-DB human TR gene sequences. In a later analysis, CDR3 sequences and most-parsimonious VDJ recombination scenarios were assigned using the TCRdist pipeline. A later analysis defined each TCR beta chain by its CDR3 amino acid sequence plus V-gene family, and excluded reads lacking a unique V-gene family. In a later analysis, a few hundred highly shared, low-generation-probability nucleotide sequences were removed to address suspected cross-contamination and a sequencing artifact. For each public chain, a later analysis derived a clonal expansion index from normalized ranks of inferred template counts within each repertoire. A later analysis computed generation probabilities with a VDJ recombination model fitted to out-of-frame rearrangements, and checked the results against IGoR. A later analysis scored TCR-TCR, TCR-HLA and TCR-CMV co-occurrence with hypergeometric tests, applying a repertoire-size bias correction to TCR pairs. In a later analysis, false discovery rates were estimated by permuting HLA or CMV assignments 20 times. A later analysis grouped co-occurring TCRs with DBSCAN, adding TCRdist sequence similarity when clustering within HLA-allele-positive subsets. For co-occurrence clustering, repertoires with fewer than 30,000 or more than 120,000 public chains were excluded, along with four to six repertoires with anomalous nucleotide sharing. TCRdb holds this immuneACCESS table with in-frame rearrangements only. Some clones are missing; in checked studies, unresolved V genes explain under half, and the rest has no known cause. The DNA was the basis for D and trimming; V, J and clone size are from that table. The sample table records 150,000 to 200,000 clones; roughly 77% of these occur just once. The leading ten clones occupy more than 0.35% of the sample.

This clone was seen a few times. The target of this receptor is not known. Per-base qualities were not stored, and no clone one base away is much larger. The cohort comprised 670 or so healthy bone marrow donors. At the time of sampling, every cohort member was nominally healthy, though immune exposures that went unrecorded were likely present. The donor tested CMV seropositive, placing the donor among the 250 to 350 seropositive members of the cohort. Each donor provided a peripheral blood sample, and peripheral blood mononuclear cells were used for TCR beta sequencing. The Qiagen DNeasy Blood Extraction Kit was used to extract genomic DNA from the blood cell samples.

The sequenced sample consisted of PBMCs. This receptor was obtained from a male donor in good health and CMV-seropositive. Recombination linked TRBV5-1 to TRBJ2-7, with TRBD1 matching 10 junction bases. The CDR3 region: CATTSGTGAHEQYF. The sequence in DNA is TGCGCCACCACCTCCGGGACAGGGGCCCACGAGCAGTACTTC.